The clone carrying this T cell receptor beta chain has just a few counts. The antigen remains unidentified. The CDR3 totals 15 residues. Trimming pared 2 bases from V and 5 bases from J, leaving 12 bases between. Germline assignment: CDR1 LGHNA and CDR2 YSLEER. MiXCR was run by TCRdb on the RACE reads, yielding one entry per CDR3 protein. This table holds a few hundred thousand distinct CDR3 sequences, approximately 7.5% found once. The sample belongs to a study of human T cells and chemical hapten exposure. Study outcomes and limitations: Because they had alopecia, donors may respond immunologically unlike healthy people.

Time point of the sample: pre-sensitization, week 0. Treatment given: therapeutic diphenylcyclopropenone sensitization with weekly scalp DPC. Whole blood that had not been fractionated was the source of extracted total RNA. The chain recombines TRBV4-3 with TRBJ2-2; the D gene is possibly TRBD1 (6 bases). The sequenced sample was whole blood, obtained in connection with sensitization to the hapten diphenylcyclopropenone (DPC). The source of this sequence is a man younger than 30 with alopecia areata. Some clones in this sample may be carry-over from other donors' samples. The CDR3: CASSQYTGRTGELFF. CDR3 nucleotide sequence: TGCGCCAGCAGCCAATACACAGGGCGAACCGGGGAGCTGTTTTTT.